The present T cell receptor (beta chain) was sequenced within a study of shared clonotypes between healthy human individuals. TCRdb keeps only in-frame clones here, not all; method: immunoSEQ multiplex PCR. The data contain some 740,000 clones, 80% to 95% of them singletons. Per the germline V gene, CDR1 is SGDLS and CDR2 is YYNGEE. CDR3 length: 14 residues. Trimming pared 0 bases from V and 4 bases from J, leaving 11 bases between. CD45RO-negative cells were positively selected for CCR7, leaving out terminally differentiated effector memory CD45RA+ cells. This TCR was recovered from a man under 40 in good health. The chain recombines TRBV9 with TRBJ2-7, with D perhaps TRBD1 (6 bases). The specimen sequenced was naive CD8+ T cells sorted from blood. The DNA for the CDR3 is TGTGCCAGCAGCGTAGGTAGGACAGAATACGAGCAGTACTTC. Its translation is CASSVGRTEYEQYF.